Sequencing of this TCR beta chain was carried out in a study of Graves' ophthalmopathy and Graves' hyperthyroidism. Each diagnosis was determined on the basis of clinical symptoms, serum thyroxine, TRAb, thyroid ultrasound and orbital computed tomography. Deletions cut 5 bases from V and 2 bases from J, with 6 bases between. CDR3 length: 12 residues. This clonotype has more than one count but fewer than ten. RNA served as the template for amplifying TCR beta CDR3 regions. RT-PCR was first run with HTBI primers, then multiplex PCR in a second round. TCRdb redid the calling of the multiplex PCR reads with MiXCR, one entry per CDR3 protein. The sample has some 160,000 distinct CDR3 sequences; 39% are singletons.

Sequenced sample: peripheral blood. The TCR sequence derives from a man younger than 45 with Graves' ophthalmopathy. The chain couples TRBV12-3 or TRBV12-4 to TRBJ1-2; D gene uncertain. CDR3 bases: TGTGCCAGCAGTAACTCGAACTATGGCTACACCTTC. The encoded protein is CASSNSNYGYTF.